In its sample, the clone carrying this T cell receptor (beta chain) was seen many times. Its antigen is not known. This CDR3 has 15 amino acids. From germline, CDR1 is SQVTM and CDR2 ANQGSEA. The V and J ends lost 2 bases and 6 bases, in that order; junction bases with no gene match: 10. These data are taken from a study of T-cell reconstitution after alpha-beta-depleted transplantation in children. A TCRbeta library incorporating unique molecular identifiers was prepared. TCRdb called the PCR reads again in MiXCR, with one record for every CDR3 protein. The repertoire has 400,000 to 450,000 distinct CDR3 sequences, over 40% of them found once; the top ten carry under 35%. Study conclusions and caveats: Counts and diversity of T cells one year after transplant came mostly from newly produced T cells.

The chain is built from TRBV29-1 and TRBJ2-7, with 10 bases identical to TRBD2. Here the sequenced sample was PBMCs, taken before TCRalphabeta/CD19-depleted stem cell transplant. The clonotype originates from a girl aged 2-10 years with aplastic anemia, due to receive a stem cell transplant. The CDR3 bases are TGCAGCGTTGAATCCCTCACTAGCGGGGCTTTCGAGCAGTACTTC. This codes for CSVESLTSGAFEQYF.